The TCR beta chain described here comes from a study of tumor and adjacent non-tumor tissue in lung cancer. Turning to the study itself: Aged 31 to 76 years, patients included about 11 men and about 5 women with stage I to III disease. Each sample yielded 4 million to 4.5 million productive TCRbeta reads on average.

This sample's RNA came from whole unsorted tissue. In regard to this clonotype: What it recognizes is unknown.

Study results and caveats: Tumor tissue had significantly higher TCR diversity than normal lung. In normal lung, the top 100 clones were significantly more dominant than in tumor.

Germline CDR1 reads MNHEY; CDR2 reads SVGAGI. Trimming removed 4 bases at V and 4 bases at J, with 10 bases between. This CDR3 has 13 residues. TCRbeta libraries were built with three rounds of nested PCR, modified from ARM-PCR. Each CDR3 protein is one row after TCRdb ran MiXCR on the multiplex PCR reads. The sample carries 100,000 to 150,000 distinct CDR3 sequences, approximately 71% recorded once. This sequence originates from a man aged 25 to 40 with non-small cell lung cancer. Sequencing used lung tumor tissue. V and J are TRBV6-5 and TRBJ1-1; D is unclear. The CDR3 here is CASSFGRSTEAFF. The CDR3 DNA reads as TGTGCCAGCAGTTTCGGGAGGTCCACTGAAGCTTTCTTT.